This entry describes one T cell receptor beta chain. The target antigen is unknown. Trimming pared 4 bases from V and 5 bases from J, leaving 10 bases between. Germline CDR1 is KGHDR and CDR2 is SFDVKD. CDR3 length equals 13 residues. This entry is derived from a study of blood T cells in healthy people across ages. Study observations and caveats: Considered underestimates were the diversity estimates obtained from one million T cells. Naive CD4+ cells and diversity were both higher in long-lived donors than in aged donors.

The authors ran a second PCR of about 6 to 11 cycles using a sample-barcoded 5' primer and a J-beta primer mix. Unique molecular identifiers of 12 random nucleotides labeled each cDNA. Each CDR3 protein is one row after TCRdb ran MiXCR on the 5' RACE reads. The profile shows a few hundred thousand distinct CDR3 sequences, 25% to 30% of them singletons. The gene calls are TRBV24-1 and TRBJ2-5, with a possible D match to TRBD2 (6 bases). This clonotype originated in a woman in her 70s in good health. The sample consisted of blood. CDR3 sequence reads: CATSDGGGETQYF. The CDR3 DNA sequence: TGTGCCACCAGTGACGGGGGAGGTGAGACCCAGTACTTC.